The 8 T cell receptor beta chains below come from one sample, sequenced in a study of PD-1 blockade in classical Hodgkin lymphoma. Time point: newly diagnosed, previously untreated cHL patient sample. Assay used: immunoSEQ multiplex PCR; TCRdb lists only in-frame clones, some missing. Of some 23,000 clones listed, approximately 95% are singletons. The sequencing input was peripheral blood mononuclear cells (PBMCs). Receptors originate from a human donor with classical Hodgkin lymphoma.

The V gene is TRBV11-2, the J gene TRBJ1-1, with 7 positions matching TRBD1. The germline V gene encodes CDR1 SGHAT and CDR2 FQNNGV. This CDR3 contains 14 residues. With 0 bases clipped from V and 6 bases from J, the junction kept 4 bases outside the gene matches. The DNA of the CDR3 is TGTGCCAGCAGCTTAGATCGGACAGGCCCTGAAGCTTTCTTT. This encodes CASSLDRTGPEAFF. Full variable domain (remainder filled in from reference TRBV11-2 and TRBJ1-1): EAGVAQSPRYKIIEKRQSVAFWCNPISGHATLYWYQQILGQGPKLLIQFQNNGVVDDSQLPKDRFSAERLKGVDSTLKIQPAKLEDSAVYLCASSLDRTGPEAFFGQGTRLTVV.

Here the CDR3 DNA reads TGTGCCAGCAGCTCGACAGGGGTGGGCACTGAAGCTTTCTTT. Protein: CASSSTGVGTEAFF. This chain uses TRBV7-3 with TRBJ1-1; 8 bases are shared with TRBD1. Looked up from germline, CDR1 is SGHTA and CDR2 is FQGTGA. This CDR3 is 14 amino acids long. With V trimmed by 4 bases and J by 4 bases, 5 bases remained unmatched.

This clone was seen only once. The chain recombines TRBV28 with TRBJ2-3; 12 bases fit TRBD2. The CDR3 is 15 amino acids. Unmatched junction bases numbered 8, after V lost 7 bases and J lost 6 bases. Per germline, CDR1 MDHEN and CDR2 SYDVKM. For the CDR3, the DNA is TGTGCCAGCAAGACTAGCGGGGGCAGTGGGGATACGCAGTATTTT. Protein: CASKTSGGSGDTQYF. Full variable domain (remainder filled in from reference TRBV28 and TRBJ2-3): DVKVTQSSRYLVKRTGEKVFLECVQDMDHENMFWYRQDPGLGLRLIYFSYDVKMKEKGDIPEGYSVSREKKERFSLILESASTNQTSMYLCASKTSGGSGDTQYFGPGTRLTVL.

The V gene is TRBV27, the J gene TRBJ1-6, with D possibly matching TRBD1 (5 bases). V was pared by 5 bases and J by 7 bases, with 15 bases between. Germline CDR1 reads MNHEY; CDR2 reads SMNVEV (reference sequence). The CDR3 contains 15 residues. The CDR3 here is CASSIEGLRNSPLHF. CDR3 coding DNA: TGTGCCAGCAGTATAGAGGGACTCCGGAATTCACCCCTCCACTTT.

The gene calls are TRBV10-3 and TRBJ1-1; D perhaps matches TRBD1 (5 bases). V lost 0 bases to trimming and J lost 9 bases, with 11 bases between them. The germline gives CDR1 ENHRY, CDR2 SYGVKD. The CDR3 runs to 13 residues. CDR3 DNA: TGTGCCATCAGTGAGTCTTGGGGCCAACAAGCTTTCTTT. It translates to CAISESWGQQAFF.

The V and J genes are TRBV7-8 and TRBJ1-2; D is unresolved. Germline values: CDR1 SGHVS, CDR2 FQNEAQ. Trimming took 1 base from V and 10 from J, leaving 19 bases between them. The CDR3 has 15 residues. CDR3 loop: CASSLGRVPNVVYTF. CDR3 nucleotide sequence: TGTGCCAGCAGCTTAGGGAGGGTCCCCAACGTGGTCTACACCTTC.

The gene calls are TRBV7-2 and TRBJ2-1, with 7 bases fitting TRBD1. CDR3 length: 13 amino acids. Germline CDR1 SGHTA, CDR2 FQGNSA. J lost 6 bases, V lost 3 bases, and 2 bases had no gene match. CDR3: CASSLRQGNEQFF. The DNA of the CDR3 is TGTGCCAGCAGCTTGCGACAGGGCAATGAGCAGTTCTTC.

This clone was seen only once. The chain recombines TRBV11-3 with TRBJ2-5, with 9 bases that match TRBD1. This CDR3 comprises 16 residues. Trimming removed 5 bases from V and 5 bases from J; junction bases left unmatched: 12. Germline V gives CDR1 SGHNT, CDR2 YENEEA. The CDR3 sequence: CASSRASTGGIETQYF. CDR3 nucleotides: TGTGCCAGCAGCCGGGCGTCGACAGGGGGTATTGAGACCCAGTACTTC.